One sample yielded the 26 T cell receptor beta chains listed below, sequenced in a study of control samples from healthy donors and cancer patients. The table came from immunoSEQ multiplex PCR; TCRdb's copy has only in-frame clones and leaves some out. The sample consists of around 200,000 clones, about 93% of them appearing once. Sequenced: blood. Receptors were obtained from a man younger than 30 in good health.

V and J are TRBV10-2 and TRBJ2-7; D is ambiguous. CDR3 length: 13 amino acids. V was trimmed by 2 bases and J by 7 bases, leaving 12 bases between them. CDR1 and CDR2 (germline): WSHSY, SAAADI. The CDR3 sequence is CASSETGYREQYF. The CDR3 DNA is TGCGCCAGCAGTGAGACGGGTTATAGGGAGCAGTACTTC.

This chain connects TRBV6-2 or TRBV6-3 to TRBJ2-1, with 12 bases that match TRBD2. This CDR3 has 18 amino acids. Trimming at V came to 2 bases and at J to 4 bases, leaving 9 bases not matched to a gene. Germline V gives CDR1 MNHEY, CDR2 SVGEGT. In DNA form, the CDR3 reads TGTGCCAGCAGTTACCCGCAAACTAGCGGGGGGTCATACAATGAGCAGTTCTTC. Its protein product is CASSYPQTSGGSYNEQFF.

V usage is TRBV9 and J usage is TRBJ2-5, with TRBD1 matching 11 bases. V lost 4 bases, J lost 5 bases, and 10 bases stayed unmatched. The CDR3 loop spans 16 amino acids. Germline assignment: CDR1 SGDLS and CDR2 YYNGEE. CDR3 DNA: TGTGCCAGCAGCCCGGGACAGGGGGGAGTAATCGAGACCCAGTACTTC. This gives the protein CASSPGQGGVIETQYF.

This clone has only one observation. V usage is TRBV19 and J usage is TRBJ1-1; D gene ambiguous. CDR3 length equals 11 residues. Trimming removed 8 bases from V and 1 base from J, with 5 bases in between. The V gene's germline CDR1 is LNHDA and CDR2 SQIVND (reference sequence). CDR3 loop: CASWGNTEAFF. Here the CDR3 DNA reads TGTGCCAGTTGGGGGAACACTGAAGCTTTCTTT.

The chain joins TRBV7-6 to TRBJ2-3; a possible D gene is TRBD2 (7 bases). The germline CDR1 and CDR2 sequences are SGHVS and FNYEAQ. Trimming removed 3 bases from V and 0 bases from J, with 13 bases in between. The CDR3 contains 16 residues. For the CDR3, the DNA is TGTGCCAGCAGCTTCTCGGGGGGCTCCAGCACAGATACGCAGTATTTT. Translation: CASSFSGGSSTDTQYF.

The rearrangement joins TRBV13 to TRBJ2-7; possibly TRBD1 for D (6 bases). CDR1 is PRHDT, CDR2 FYEKMQ, per germline (reference sequence). CDR3 size: 15 residues. V was trimmed by 5 bases and J by 6 bases, leaving 20 bases between them. The CDR3 DNA follows: TGTGCCAGCAGCCTACAGGGCTTATCGCCTAGCGAGCAGTACTTC. Its protein is CASSLQGLSPSEQYF.

This chain links TRBV7-6 with TRBJ2-7; 8 bases are a match to TRBD2. This CDR3 contains 16 residues. CDR1 and CDR2 from the germline V gene are SGHVS and FNYEAQ. J gave up 6 bases and V 5 bases, and 15 bases lay outside the gene matches. The CDR3 DNA follows: TGTGCCAGCAGCCCCGCAGGGACTAGTCGAACCGGCGAGCAGTACTTC. It is translated as CASSPAGTSRTGEQYF.

The chain is built from TRBV19 and TRBJ1-5; the match to TRBD1 covers 7 bases. With 5 bases clipped from V and 5 bases from J, the junction kept 15 bases outside the gene matches. Germline V gene lookup returns CDR1 LNHDA and CDR2 SQIVND (reference sequence). This CDR3 comprises 17 residues. CDR3 nucleotides: TGTGCCAGTAGTGCACAGGGGCCTACGGCGTTGTATCAGCCCCAGCATTTT. Its translation is CASSAQGPTALYQPQHF.

This chain links TRBV11-1 with TRBJ2-2; D is unresolved. Looked up from germline, CDR1 is SGHAT and CDR2 is FQDESV (reference sequence). Trimming cost V 0 bases and J 4 bases, with 3 bases left between them. CDR3 length equals 13 residues. CDR3 sequence (DNA): TGTGCCAGCAGCTTAGCTGGCACCGGGGAGCTGTTTTTT. It codes for CASSLAGTGELFF.

The chain recombines TRBV10-3 with TRBJ1-4; 9 positions match TRBD1. Germline assignment: CDR1 ENHRY and CDR2 SYGVKD. The CDR3 is made up of 18 amino acids. The trim removed 4 bases at V and 2 bases at J, leaving 11 bases unmatched. Written as DNA, the CDR3 is TGTGCCATCAGTGCGGGGAGGACAGGGGAGATTACTAATGAAAAACTGTTTTTT. It translates to CAISAGRTGEITNEKLFF.

The chain employs TRBV2 and TRBJ2-7; D ambiguous. The CDR3 is made up of 14 amino acids. The germline CDR1 and CDR2 sequences are SNHLY and FYNNEI. Trimming removed 7 bases from V and 3 bases from J, with 16 bases in between. This chain's CDR3 is CASTYGVGLYEQYF. CDR3 in DNA: TGTGCCAGCACTTACGGCGTGGGTCTCTACGAGCAGTACTTC.

The V call is TRBV5-1, the J call TRBJ1-2; 9 positions match TRBD1. This CDR3 spans 14 amino acids. With 4 bases clipped from V and 8 bases from J, the junction kept 9 bases outside the gene matches. The germline gives CDR1 SGHRS, CDR2 YFSETQ. The CDR3 nucleotides read TGCGCCAGCAGCCCAACTTCAGGACAGGGGGGCTACACCTTC. Protein product: CASSPTSGQGGYTF.

Of note for this clone: One junction end does not reproduce the germline sequence, and a read error may be involved. The V and J genes are TRBV28 and TRBJ2-7; TRBD2 might be the D (5 bases). This CDR3 has 13 amino acids. CDR1 is MDHEN, CDR2 SYDVKM, per germline. The CDR3 DNA reads as TGTGCCAGCAGTTCGGGGTTAACCTACGGGCAGTACTTC. The encoded protein is CASSSGLTYGQYF.

The V call is TRBV7-8, the J call TRBJ2-7, with D perhaps matching TRBD2 (6 bases). The CDR3 is made up of 13 amino acids. The germline V gene has CDR1 SGHVS and CDR2 FQNEAQ. The ends were cut back, 1 base at V and 7 bases at J, with 11 bases in the middle. The DNA for the CDR3 is TGTGCCAGCAGCTTAGGCGGGGAAAGGGAGCAGTACTTC. Amino acid sequence: CASSLGGEREQYF. The full variable domain, its missing parts supplied by reference TRBV7-8 and TRBJ2-7, is GAGVSQSPRYKVAKRGQDVALRCDPISGHVSLFWYQQALGQGPEFLTYFQNEAQLDKSGLPSDRFFAERPEGSVSTLKIQRTQQEDSAVYLCASSLGGEREQYFGPGTRLTVT.

The chain uses TRBV18 and TRBJ2-2; tentative D call: TRBD2 (6 bases). This CDR3 contains 15 residues. Trimming removed 0 bases from V and 4 bases from J, with 9 bases in between. The germline V gene has CDR1 KGHSH and CDR2 LQKENI. This CDR3 is CASSPPGGATGELFF. CDR3 DNA sequence: TGTGCCAGCTCACCACCGGGCGGGGCCACCGGGGAGCTGTTTTTT.

The chain has TRBV19 and TRBJ1-4; D gene unclear. This CDR3 contains 13 residues. V was clipped by 4 bases and J by 4 bases, with 7 bases between them. CDR1 and CDR2 from the germline V gene are LNHDA and SQIVND (reference sequence). As DNA, the CDR3 is TGTGCCAGTAGTAAACGGATTAATGAAAAACTGTTTTTT. Its translation: CASSKRINEKLFF.

This clone appeared once. This chain joins TRBV19 and TRBJ1-2; perhaps TRBD1 as D (6 bases). Trimming cost V 5 bases and J 3 bases, with 19 bases left between them. Germline V gene sequence: CDR1 LNHDA, CDR2 SQIVND (reference sequence). This CDR3 is 16 amino acids long. CDR3 protein: CASSLLPQGRDYGYTF. The CDR3 DNA is TGTGCCAGTAGTCTCCTCCCACAGGGACGGGACTATGGCTACACCTTC. The full variable domain, its missing parts supplied by reference TRBV19 and TRBJ1-2, is DGGITQSPKYLFRKEGQNVTLSCEQNLNHDAMYWYRQDPGQGLRLIYYSQIVNDFQKGDIAEGYSVSREKKESFPLTVTSAQKNPTAFYLCASSLLPQGRDYGYTFGSGTRLTVV.

This clone was recorded only once. The rearrangement links TRBV5-1 to TRBJ2-2; 10 bases fit TRBD1. The J segment lost 3 bases and the V segment lost 4 bases, leaving 3 bases of the junction unmatched. The CDR3 runs 15 residues. Germline assignment: CDR1 SGHRS and CDR2 YFSETQ. This CDR3 is CASSNGQGDTGELFF. In DNA, the CDR3 is TGCGCCAGCAGCAACGGACAGGGGGACACCGGGGAGCTGTTTTTT.

The chain combines TRBV3-1 (or the pseudogene TRBV3-2) with TRBJ1-6; D uncertain. Trimming cost V 0 bases and J 0 bases, with 12 bases left between them. The V gene's germline CDR1 is LGHDT and CDR2 YNNKEL (reference sequence). The CDR3 is 18 amino acids. In DNA form, the CDR3 reads TGTGCCAGCAGCCAAGAGGTTGGCGGTAGCTCCTATAATTCACCCCTCCACTTT. This sequence encodes CASSQEVGGSSYNSPLHF.

The chain links TRBV19 to TRBJ2-7, with 14 positions matching TRBD2. The trim removed 3 bases at V and 5 bases at J, leaving 0 bases unmatched. The CDR3 covers 14 residues. The germline V gene has CDR1 LNHDA and CDR2 SQIVND (reference sequence). CDR3 DNA: TGTGCCAGTAGTATGGGACTAGCGGGGGACGAGCAGTACTTC. It specifies CASSMGLAGDEQYF.

V and J are TRBV5-1 and TRBJ1-1; D not resolved. V gave up 0 bases and J gave up 2 bases, with 20 bases separating them. The V gene's germline CDR1 is SGHRS and CDR2 YFSETQ. The CDR3 covers 18 residues. CDR3 residues: CASSLVGRSVMSNTEAFF. Written as DNA, the CDR3 is TGCGCCAGCAGCTTGGTAGGTCGTTCCGTAATGTCCAACACTGAAGCTTTCTTT.

The sample holds one count of this clone. The V gene is TRBV6-2 or TRBV6-3, the J gene TRBJ1-6; 7 bases are shared with TRBD1. Per germline, CDR1 MNHEY and CDR2 SVGEGT. After removal of 6 bases from V and 7 bases from J, the junction contained 9 bases not matched to a gene. The CDR3 consists of 15 residues. CDR3 sequence reads: CASSDRDNGNSPLHF. The CDR3, as DNA: TGTGCCAGCAGCGACAGGGACAATGGGAATTCACCCCTCCACTTT.

The chain uses TRBV19 and TRBJ2-7, with 7 bases fitting TRBD1. Trimming cost V 0 bases and J 3 bases; bases outside gene matches: 2. The germline CDR1 and CDR2 sequences are LNHDA and SQIVND (reference sequence). CDR3 size: 14 residues. The CDR3: CASSIEAGGYEQYF. The CDR3 nucleotides read TGTGCCAGTAGTATAGAGGCAGGGGGCTACGAGCAGTACTTC.

Only a few counts were recorded for this clone. V usage is TRBV6-5 and J usage is TRBJ2-1, with unresolved D. The V gene lost 2 bases and the J gene lost 9 bases, with 8 bases spanning the gap. The V gene's germline CDR1 is MNHEY and CDR2 SVGAGI. This CDR3 has 12 amino acids. The DNA of the CDR3 is TGTGCCAGCAGTTACGGTTGGGGTGAGCAGTTCTTC. Protein: CASSYGWGEQFF.

The chain's CDR3 is CASSLQSEVYGYTF. DNA for the CDR3: TGTGCCAGCAGCTTGCAGTCGGAGGTCTATGGCTACACCTTC. The rearrangement uses TRBV5-4 and TRBJ1-2; D remains unclear. The V end lost 1 base, the J end lost 4 bases, and 11 bases lay between the germline ends. The CDR3 contains 14 residues. CDR1 SGHNT and CDR2 YYREEE come from the germline V gene (reference sequence).

This chain uses TRBV9 with TRBJ2-1; perhaps D is TRBD1 or TRBD2 (6 bases each). The CDR3 runs 15 residues. From germline, CDR1 is SGDLS and CDR2 YYNGEE. The germline V and J ends were trimmed by 0 bases and 8 bases, with 15 bases remaining between them. Here the CDR3 DNA reads TGTGCCAGCAGCGTAGAAAGGGGGGTGTGGGATGAGCAGTTCTTC. Translating gives CASSVERGVWDEQFF.